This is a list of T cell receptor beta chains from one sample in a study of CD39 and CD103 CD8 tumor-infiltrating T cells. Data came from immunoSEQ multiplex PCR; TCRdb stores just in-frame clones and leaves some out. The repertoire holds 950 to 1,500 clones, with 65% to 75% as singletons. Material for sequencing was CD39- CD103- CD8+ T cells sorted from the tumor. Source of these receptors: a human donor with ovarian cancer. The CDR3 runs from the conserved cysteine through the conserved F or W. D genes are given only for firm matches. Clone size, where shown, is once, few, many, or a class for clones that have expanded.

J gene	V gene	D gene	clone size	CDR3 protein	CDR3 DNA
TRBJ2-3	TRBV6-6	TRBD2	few	CASGGGAPTDTQYF	TGTGCCAGCGGCGGGGGGGCCCCGACAGATACGCAGTATTTT
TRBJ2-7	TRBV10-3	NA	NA	CAINRDGAYEQYF	TGTGCCATCAACCGGGACGGAGCCTACGAGCAGTACTTC
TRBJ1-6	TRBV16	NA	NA	CASSQSLGIENSPLHF	TGTGCCAGCAGCCAATCTCTGGGGATCGAGAATTCACCCCTCCACTTT
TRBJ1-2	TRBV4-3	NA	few	CASSQDTPTFYGYTF	TGCGCCAGCAGCCAAGATACCCCCACTTTCTATGGCTACACCTTC
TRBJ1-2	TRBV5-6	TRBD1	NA	CASRKTGGTNYGYTF	TGTGCCAGCAGAAAGACAGGGGGGACTAACTATGGCTACACCTTC
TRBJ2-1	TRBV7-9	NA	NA	CASSSPGSSYNEQFF	TGTGCCAGCAGCTCCCCGGGTAGCTCCTACAATGAGCAGTTCTTC
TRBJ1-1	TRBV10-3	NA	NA	CAISEPGPDEAFF	TGTGCCATCAGTGAACCCGGACCCGATGAAGCTTTCTTT
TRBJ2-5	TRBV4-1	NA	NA	CASSQEGSGTSGRGETQYF	TGCGCCAGCAGCCAAGAAGGATCCGGGACTTCGGGAAGAGGAGAGACCCAGTACTTC
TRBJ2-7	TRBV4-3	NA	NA	CASSQLLWGPYEQYF	TGCGCCAGCAGCCAATTGTTGTGGGGGCCCTACGAGCAGTACTTC
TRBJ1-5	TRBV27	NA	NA	CASSLGGYSNQPQHF	TGTGCCAGCAGTCTCGGGGGATATAGCAATCAGCCCCAGCATTTT
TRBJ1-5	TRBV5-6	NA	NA	CASSLGGGYSNQPQHF	TGTGCCAGCAGCTTGGGAGGGGGGTATAGCAATCAGCCCCAGCATTTT
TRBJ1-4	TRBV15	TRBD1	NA	CATSTRDRGYRNEKLFF	TGTGCCACCAGTACGCGGGACAGGGGCTATAGAAATGAAAAACTGTTTTTT
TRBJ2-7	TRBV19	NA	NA	CASSISPQNSYEQYF	TGTGCCAGTAGTATCTCCCCACAGAACTCCTACGAGCAGTACTTC
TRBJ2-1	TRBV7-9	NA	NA	CASSLEQNNEQFF	TGTGCCAGCAGCTTAGAACAGAACAATGAGCAGTTCTTC
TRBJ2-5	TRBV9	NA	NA	CASSPRRGGPLQETQYF	TGTGCCAGCAGCCCGCGCCGGGGCGGACCTCTCCAAGAGACCCAGTACTTC
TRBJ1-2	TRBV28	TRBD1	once	CASRRRDRGPGGYTF	TGTGCCAGCAGGCGCAGGGACAGGGGGCCGGGAGGCTACACCTTC
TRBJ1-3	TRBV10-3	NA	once	CAIKPGPGVDTIYF	TGTGCCATCAAGCCGGGCCCGGGGGTAGACACCATATATTTT
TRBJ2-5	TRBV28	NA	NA	CASSISRQMKETQYF	TGTGCCAGCAGTATCTCCCGTCAAATGAAAGAGACCCAGTACTTC
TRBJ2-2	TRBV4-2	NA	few	CASSQVHGTGELFF	TGTGCCAGCAGCCAAGTTCACGGCACCGGGGAGCTGTTTTTT
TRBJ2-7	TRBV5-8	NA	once	CASSSSSGGGYEQYF	TGTGCCAGCAGCTCCTCCTCGGGTGGGGGCTACGAGCAGTACTTC
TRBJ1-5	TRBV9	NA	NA	CASSGTLGDNQPQHF	TGTGCCAGCAGCGGGACGCTGGGGGACAATCAGCCCCAGCATTTT
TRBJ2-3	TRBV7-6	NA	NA	CASSLTDRSTDTQYF	TGTGCCAGCAGCTTAACAGACAGAAGCACAGATACGCAGTATTTT
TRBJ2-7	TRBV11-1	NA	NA	CASSLTPYYEQYF	TGTGCCAGCAGCTTAACCCCCTACTACGAGCAGTACTTC
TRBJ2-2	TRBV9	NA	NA	CASSGTVNTGELFF	TGTGCCAGCAGCGGGACAGTTAACACCGGGGAGCTGTTTTTT
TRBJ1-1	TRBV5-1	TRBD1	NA	CASSLEGTVFSEAFF	TGCGCCAGCAGCTTGGAAGGGACAGTCTTTTCTGAAGCTTTCTTT
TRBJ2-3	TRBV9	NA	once	CASSVGVDSTDTQYF	TGTGCCAGCAGCGTAGGGGTGGATAGCACAGATACGCAGTATTTT
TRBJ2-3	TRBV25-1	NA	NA	CASSEYSLTDTQYF	TGTGCCAGCAGTGAATATAGCCTCACAGATACGCAGTATTTT
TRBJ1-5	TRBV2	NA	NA	CASSIQSVVQHF	TGTGCCAGCAGTATACAATCAGTGGTCCAGCATTTT
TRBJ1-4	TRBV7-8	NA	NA	CASSLKRAGILFF	TGTGCCAGCAGCTTAAAAAGGGCAGGGATACTGTTTTTT
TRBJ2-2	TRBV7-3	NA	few	CASSLPHGELFF	TGTGCCAGCAGCTTACCCCACGGGGAGCTGTTTTTT
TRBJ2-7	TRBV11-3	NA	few	CASSLEGSSRPYEQYF	TGTGCCAGCAGCTTAGAGGGGTCTTCCCGTCCCTACGAGCAGTACTTC
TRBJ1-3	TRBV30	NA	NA	CAWKATGNTIYF	TGTGCCTGGAAAGCAACTGGAAACACCATATATTTT
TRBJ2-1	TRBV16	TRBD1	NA	CASTRLQGAKDEQFF	TGTGCCAGCACCCGACTCCAGGGGGCCAAAGATGAGCAGTTCTTC
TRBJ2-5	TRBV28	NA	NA	CASSFRRLARGETQYF	TGTGCCAGCAGTTTTCGAAGGTTGGCGAGGGGAGAGACCCAGTACTTC
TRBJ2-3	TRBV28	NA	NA	CASSLGVTSTDTQYF	TGTGCCAGCAGTTTAGGGGTTACCTCCACAGATACGCAGTATTTT
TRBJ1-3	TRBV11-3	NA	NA	CASSYRVGRISGNTIYF	TGTGCCAGCAGCTACAGGGTCGGCAGAATCTCTGGAAACACCATATATTTT
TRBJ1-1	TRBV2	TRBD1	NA	CASSFTLDRGNTEAFF	TGTGCCAGCAGTTTTACTCTCGACAGGGGGAACACTGAAGCTTTCTTT
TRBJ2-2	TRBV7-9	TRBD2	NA	CASSTQRGNTGELFF	TGTGCCAGCAGCACTCAGCGGGGGAACACCGGGGAGCTGTTTTTT
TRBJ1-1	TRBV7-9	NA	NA	CASSLVSVSTEAFF	TGTGCCAGCAGCTTAGTCTCTGTAAGCACTGAAGCTTTCTTT
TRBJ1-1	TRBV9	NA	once	CASSPPKGVNTEAFF	TGTGCCAGCAGCCCCCCGAAAGGGGTTAACACTGAAGCTTTCTTT
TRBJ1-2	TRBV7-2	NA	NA	CASSLNTPNYGYTF	TGTGCCAGCAGCTTAAATACCCCTAACTATGGCTACACCTTC
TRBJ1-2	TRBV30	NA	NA	CAWSPHEYLQSYGYTF	TGTGCCTGGAGTCCTCATGAGTACCTACAAAGCTATGGCTACACCTTC
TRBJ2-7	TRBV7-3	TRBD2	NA	CASSKTSGRIDEQYF	TGTGCCAGCAGCAAAACTAGCGGGAGGATCGACGAGCAGTACTTC
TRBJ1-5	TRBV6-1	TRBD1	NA	CASSEGGGGQPQHF	TGTGCCAGCAGTGAAGGAGGGGGCGGTCAGCCCCAGCATTTT
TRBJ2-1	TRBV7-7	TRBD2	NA	CASSLIAGEGGEQFF	TGTGCTAGCAGCTTAATAGCGGGAGAAGGAGGTGAGCAGTTCTTC
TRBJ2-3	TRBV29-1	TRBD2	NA	CSKTSGNTDTQYF	TGCAGTAAGACTAGCGGGAACACAGATACGCAGTATTTT
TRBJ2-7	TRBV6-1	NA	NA	CASSEVFSPSSYEQYF	TGTGCCAGCAGTGAAGTCTTTAGCCCAAGCTCCTACGAGCAGTACTTC
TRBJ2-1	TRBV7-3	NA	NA	CASSWTNGEQFF	TGTGCCAGCAGCTGGACAAACGGTGAGCAGTTCTTC
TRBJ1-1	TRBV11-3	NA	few	CASSLDLGSTEAFF	TGTGCCAGCAGCTTAGATCTAGGGAGCACTGAAGCTTTCTTT
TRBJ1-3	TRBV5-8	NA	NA	CASSQISPGNTIYF	TGTGCCAGCAGCCAGATATCCCCTGGAAACACCATATATTTT
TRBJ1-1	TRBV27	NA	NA	CASSFSGVSEAFF	TGTGCCAGCAGCTTCTCGGGTGTCTCTGAAGCTTTCTTT
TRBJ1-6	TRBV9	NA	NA	CASSASGTAFSPLHF	TGTGCCAGCAGCGCGTCCGGGACGGCGTTCTCGCCCCTCCACTTT